The 18 T cell receptor beta chains below all came from one sample that was sequenced in a study of control samples from healthy donors and cancer patients. Here immunoSEQ multiplex PCR was the method, and the copy in TCRdb shows in-frame clones only, minus some. This sample carries 65,000 to 95,000 clones, about 89% of them seen once, and the ten largest clones take around a fifth. Input material: blood. These receptors originate from a man aged 45-65 years in good health.

The rearrangement uses TRBV7-9 and TRBJ2-1; 9 bases align to TRBD1. The J segment lost 7 bases and the V segment lost 6 bases, leaving 7 bases of the junction unmatched. The CDR3 sequence is 14 residues long. The germline V gene has CDR1 SEHNR and CDR2 FQNEAQ (reference sequence). CDR3 sequence (DNA): TGTGCCAGCAGACGGACAGGGGAGGGGAATGAGCAGTTCTTC. Translated, it gives CASRRTGEGNEQFF.

The chain joins TRBV7-2 to TRBJ1-2; D might be TRBD1 (6 bases). Germline V CDR1 and CDR2: SGHTA, FQGNSA. V was clipped by 0 bases and J by 4 bases, with 6 bases between them. The CDR3 has 13 residues. In nucleotides, the CDR3 is TGTGCCAGCAGCTTAGCGACAGGCTATGGCTACACCTTC. This translates into CASSLATGYGYTF.

CDR3: CASSSSIRMGTTDTQYF. The DNA of the CDR3 is TGTGCCAGCAGCTCCTCTATCCGAATGGGAACCACAGATACGCAGTATTTT. The chain combines TRBV7-9 with TRBJ2-3; D is uncertain. V was clipped by 4 bases and J by 2 bases, with 19 bases between them. This CDR3 has 17 amino acids. From germline, CDR1 is SEHNR and CDR2 FQNEAQ (reference sequence).

The chain uses TRBV7-9 and TRBJ2-5; D unresolved. Trimming stripped 0 bases from V and 5 bases from J, with 7 bases between. CDR1 SEHNR and CDR2 FQNEAQ come from the germline V gene (reference sequence). The CDR3 loop spans 13 amino acids. The CDR3 here is CASSLAGGETQYF. The CDR3 bases are TGTGCCAGCAGCTTAGCGGGTGGGGAGACCCAGTACTTC.

The CDR3 coding sequence is TGTGCCACCAGCAGGGCGTTAGCGGGTTCCTACGAGCAGTACTTC. This translates into CATSRALAGSYEQYF. The chain employs TRBV15 and TRBJ2-7; 7 nucleotides agree with TRBD2. Per germline, CDR1 LNHNV and CDR2 YYDKDF (reference sequence). The CDR3 extends over 15 amino acids. The trim removed 3 bases at V and 1 base at J, leaving 6 bases unmatched.

The genes are TRBV29-1 and TRBJ1-2; 12 bases align to TRBD1. The junction had 3 bases not matched to a gene; V was cut back by 4 bases and J by 3 bases. CDR3 length: 14 amino acids. Germline loops: CDR1 SQVTM, CDR2 ANQGSEA. CDR3 coding DNA: TGCAGCGTTGTTGGGACAGGGGGCCACTATGGCTACACCTTC. This encodes CSVVGTGGHYGYTF.

The genes are TRBV4-2 and TRBJ1-3; possibly TRBD1 for D (6 bases). Trimming removed 0 bases at V and 0 bases at J, with 12 bases between. Germline assignment: CDR1 LGHNA and CDR2 YNFKEQ. The CDR3 contains 17 residues. The CDR3 loop is CASSQDGVGASGNTIYF. The DNA for the CDR3 is TGTGCCAGCAGCCAAGATGGGGTGGGGGCCTCTGGAAACACCATATATTTT.

This chain joins TRBV6-2 or TRBV6-3 and TRBJ2-5; 14 nucleotides match TRBD2. The CDR3 has 16 amino acids. Germline lookup yields CDR1 MNHEY and CDR2 SVGEGT. V lost 6 bases, J lost 4 bases, and 7 bases stayed unmatched. For the CDR3, the DNA is TGTGCCAGCAGCCCTCCTGGACTAGCGGGAGGAGAGACCCAGTACTTC. Residues: CASSPPGLAGGETQYF.

V gene TRBV30 combines with J gene TRBJ1-5; 8 bases are shared with TRBD1. The germline V gene has CDR1 GTSNPN and CDR2 SVGIG (reference sequence). CDR3 length: 14 amino acids. Germline trimming cut 4 bases from V and 6 bases from J; bases unmatched to any gene: 8. The CDR3 here is CAWNKQGVRQPQHF. The DNA for the CDR3 is TGTGCCTGGAATAAACAGGGGGTTCGTCAGCCCCAGCATTTT.

The J gene is TRBJ2-1, the V gene TRBV3-1 (or the pseudogene TRBV3-2); a possible D gene is TRBD2 (6 bases). Germline V lookup: CDR1 LGHDT, CDR2 YNNKEL (reference sequence). The CDR3 runs 11 residues. Trimming took 8 bases from V and 9 from J, leaving 11 bases between them. CDR3 coding DNA: TGTGCCAGCGGCGGGACTTTTGAGCAGTTCTTC. Residues: CASGGTFEQFF.

The rearrangement joins TRBV27 to TRBJ1-6; D call uncertain. Trimming took off 4 bases at V and 5 bases at J, with 6 bases between the two ends. CDR1 and CDR2 from the germline V gene are MNHEY and SMNVEV (reference sequence). The CDR3 consists of 13 residues. CDR3 in amino acids: CASSWSNNSPLHF. In DNA form, the CDR3 reads TGTGCCAGCAGTTGGTCCAATAATTCACCCCTCCACTTT.

This clone was observed once. The chain employs TRBV6-4 and TRBJ1-1, with 8 positions matching TRBD1. V lost 2 bases and J lost 5; bases outside the gene matches: 4. Germline V gene sequence: CDR1 MRHNA, CDR2 SNTAGT. The CDR3 consists of 14 residues. The CDR3 coding sequence is TGTGCCAGCAGTGACCAGGGGGCGTGGACTGAAGCTTTCTTT. Its protein product is CASSDQGAWTEAFF.

The V and J genes are TRBV12-3 or TRBV12-4 and TRBJ2-1; TRBD2 is a possible D gene (6 bases). Trimming took off 10 bases at V and 8 bases at J, with 12 bases between the two ends. This CDR3 region has 11 residues. CDR3 loop: CAILTRYEQFF. CDR3 in DNA: TGTGCCATATTGACTAGGTATGAGCAGTTCTTC.

The rearrangement uses TRBV6-2 or TRBV6-3 and TRBJ2-7; unclear D gene. CDR1 and CDR2 from the germline V gene are MNHEY and SVGEGT. Between the trimmed V and J ends, which lost 5 bases and 2 bases, there was a span of 16 bases. This CDR3 contains 15 residues. The CDR3 nucleotides are TGTGCCAGCAGTCCCAGCCGGCGTATAGCCTACGAGCAGTACGTC. Amino acid sequence: CASSPSRRIAYEQYV.

The CDR3 region is CASSFRNTEAFF. DNA of the CDR3: TGTGCCAGCAGCTTCCGAAACACTGAAGCTTTCTTT. This rearrangement joins TRBV21-1 to TRBJ1-1. TRBV21-1 is flagged as a pseudogene. CDR3 size: 12 residues.

This clone was found once. V is TRBV5-1 and J is TRBJ2-2; 11 bases map to TRBD1. This CDR3 contains 16 residues. Germline V gives CDR1 SGHRS, CDR2 YFSETQ. V shed 2 bases and J 4 bases; nucleotides not matched to a gene: 4. CDR3 residues: CASSFTGTGGTGELFF. The CDR3 coding sequence is TGCGCCAGCAGCTTTACCGGGACAGGGGGCACCGGGGAGCTGTTTTTT.

The rearrangement joins TRBV9 to TRBJ2-1; no firm D call. The CDR3 is 17 amino acids. CDR1 is SGDLS, CDR2 YYNGEE, per germline. Trimming took 0 bases from V and 2 from J, leaving 15 bases between them. The CDR3 nucleotides read TGTGCCAGCAGCGTAGCCGGCGGACGTTACACCTACAATGAGCAGTTCTTC. Translation gives CASSVAGGRYTYNEQFF.

This clone was seen only once. The identical CDR3 is also encoded by other nucleotide sequences in the sample. The rearrangement uses TRBV2 and TRBJ1-6; no firm D call. The V end was cut by 3 bases, the J end by 6 bases, with 3 bases between. CDR3 size: 12 residues. CDR1 and CDR2 from the germline V gene are SNHLY and FYNNEI. CDR3 sequence reads: CASSDTNSPLHF. In nucleotides, the CDR3 is TGTGCCAGCAGTGATACTAATTCACCCCTCCACTTT.